These T cell receptor beta chains were read from a single sample in a study of T-cell reconstitution after alpha-beta-depleted transplantation in children. TCRdb re-called the PCR reads through MiXCR, storing one row per CDR3 protein. This sample has hundreds of thousands of distinct CDR3 sequences, with 13% found just once. This specimen consisted of PBMCs, obtained before TCRalphabeta/CD19-depleted stem cell transplant. The origin of the receptors is a girl aged 2-15 years with congenital amegakaryocytic thrombocytopenia, due to receive a stem cell transplant. CDR3s include the opening cysteine and the closing phenylalanine or tryptophan. The order of the fields is clone size, D gene, V gene, J gene, CDR3 DNA, CDR3 protein. D genes are given only for firm matches. Clone size is stated in some rows and not others, as once, few, many or a class when expanded.

>NA|NA|TRBV12-5|TRBJ2-2
TGTGCTAGTGTGGCCCGGGCTCACACCGGGGAGCTGTTTTTT
CASVARAHTGELFF
>NA|NA|TRBV5-1|TRBJ2-3
TGCGCCAGCAGCTTATGGGGGTTGGAAGATACGCAGTATTTT
CASSLWGLEDTQYF
>NA|TRBD2|TRBV4-1|TRBJ2-3
TGCGCCAGCAGCTACCCGGCGAGCGGGAGGACAGATACGCAGTATTTT
CASSYPASGRTDTQYF
>many|TRBD1|TRBV9|TRBJ2-2
TGTGCCAGCAGCGTAGTTCCGACAGGGGGTGGCACCGGGGAGCTGTTTTTT
CASSVVPTGGGTGELFF
>many|TRBD2|TRBV10-3|TRBJ2-1
TGTGCCATCAGTGATTTATACAGCGGGAGTTCTTACAATGAGCAGTTCTTC
CAISDLYSGSSYNEQFF
>many|NA|TRBV7-2|TRBJ2-3
TGTGCCAGCAGCCCCCATAGACTAGATACGCAGTATTTT
CASSPHRLDTQYF
>NA|NA|TRBV20-1|TRBJ2-7
TGCAGTGCTAAAGAGTGGAAGCTCGGGGATTTTTACGAGCAGTACTTC
CSAKEWKLGDFYEQYF
>many|TRBD1|TRBV5-1|TRBJ2-1
TGCGCCAGCAGCTTGGATCAGGGGGCGTATGCTGAGCAGTTCTTC
CASSLDQGAYAEQFF
>many|TRBD1|TRBV11-2|TRBJ2-7
TGTGCCAGCAGCTTGACAGGGGGCTTTGGTTACGAGCAGTACTTC
CASSLTGGFGYEQYF
>many|TRBD2|TRBV10-3|TRBJ2-3
TGTGCCGTTGCCGCCCGGGGCGGGAGAACAGATACGCAGTATTTT
CAVAARGGRTDTQYF
>many|TRBD2|TRBV20-1|TRBJ2-1
TGCAGTGCTAGAGATATAGGCGGGAGGGCCAATGAGCAGTTCTTC
CSARDIGGRANEQFF
>NA|TRBD2|TRBV5-4|TRBJ2-2
TGTGCCAGCAGCTTGGTGGTAGCGGGGTCCGGGGAGCTGTTTTTT
CASSLVVAGSGELFF
>NA|NA|TRBV20-1|TRBJ2-7
TGCAGTGCTAGTCGCGGTTTTATGGGCTACGAGCAGTACTTC
CSASRGFMGYEQYF
>NA|NA|TRBV6-5|TRBJ2-7
TGTGCCAGCAGTTACGCAGAAAGCGGGCCCCTCGAGCAGTACTTC
CASSYAESGPLEQYF
>few|TRBD1|TRBV12-3/TRBV12-4|TRBJ1-4
TGTGCCAGCAGGGGGACAGGGGGCCCAACTAATGAAAAACTGTTTTTT
CASRGTGGPTNEKLFF
>many|TRBD1|TRBV29-1|TRBJ2-1
TGCAGCGTAAGCCGGGACAGGGTAAGGGTTGAGCAGTTCTTC
CSVSRDRVRVEQFF
>few|NA|TRBV14|TRBJ2-3
TGTGCCAGCAGCCAGGGAAGCCTACTCACAGATACGCAGTATTTT
CASSQGSLLTDTQYF
>many|NA|TRBV7-9|TRBJ2-4
TGTGCCAGCAGCCTGGGGAAACTTTATGCCAAAAACATTCAGTACTTC
CASSLGKLYAKNIQYF
>many|TRBD2|TRBV20-1|TRBJ2-1
TGCAGTGCTAGCGGGAGGGTCTCCTACAATGAGCAGTTCTTC
CSASGRVSYNEQFF
>few|NA|TRBV12-3/TRBV12-4|TRBJ2-7
TGTGCCAGCAGGCTAACTAGGTCCTCCTACGAGCAGTACTTC
CASRLTRSSYEQYF
>NA|TRBD2|TRBV4-1|TRBJ2-1
TGCGCCAGCAGCCAAGATTCTAGCGGAGCTCCCTACAATGAGCAGTTCTTC
CASSQDSSGAPYNEQFF
>NA|NA|TRBV7-6|TRBJ2-3
TGTGCCAGCAGCTACCGGGGCCCTCCCGCAGATACGCAGTATTTT
CASSYRGPPADTQYF
>few|TRBD2|TRBV7-2|TRBJ2-5
TGTGCCAGCAGCCTCTGGACTAGTTCCCAAGAGACCCAGTACTTC
CASSLWTSSQETQYF
>NA|NA|TRBV29-1|TRBJ2-1
TGCAGCGTTGAAGATCTCCTAGTATCCAATGAGCAGTTCTTC
CSVEDLLVSNEQFF
>few|NA|TRBV19|TRBJ2-4
TGTGCCAGTAGGGACATTCAGTACTTC
CASRDIQYF
>NA|TRBD1|TRBV25-1|TRBJ2-7
TGTGCCAGCAGTGACACAAGACAGGGTATTGTATACGAGCAGTACTTC
CASSDTRQGIVYEQYF
>NA|TRBD1|TRBV20-1|TRBJ1-1
TGCAGTGCTAGAAAGGCTGGAATGGGACAGCTGAACACTGAAGCTTTCTTT
CSARKAGMGQLNTEAFF
>NA|TRBD2|TRBV6-1|TRBJ2-7
TGTGCCAGCAGTGAAGGTTGGGAGGGGAACCACGAGCAGTACTTC
CASSEGWEGNHEQYF
>few|NA|TRBV25-1|TRBJ2-3
TGTGCCAGCAGTGCACCATACCTAGAGGCCACAGATACGCAGTATTTT
CASSAPYLEATDTQYF
>NA|NA|TRBV19|TRBJ1-1
TGTGCCAGTAGTATCTACCAGCTTGGGGGCGAGGACACTGAAGCTTTCTTT
CASSIYQLGGEDTEAFF
>many|NA|TRBV20-1|TRBJ2-3
TGCAGTGCTAGAGGATTTAGCGTGGGCACAGATACGCAGTATTTT
CSARGFSVGTDTQYF
>few|NA|TRBV27|TRBJ2-1
TGTGCCAGCAGTTTTACGGGAGCTAACAATGAGCAGTTCTTC
CASSFTGANNEQFF